A single sample gave rise to the 16 T cell receptor beta chains below, sequenced in a study of blood T cell repertoires in COVID-19. Clones were sequenced by immunoSEQ multiplex PCR, and TCRdb holds only the in-frame ones, with some missing. The table lists 190,000 or so clones, around nine tenths of them singletons. The source material was peripheral blood. These receptors were obtained from a man aged 55 to 70 who had recovered from COVID-19.

This sequence joins TRBV6-5 and TRBJ2-7, with a weak D call TRBD2 (6 bases). V lost 5 bases, J lost 0 bases, and 11 bases lay in between. The germline V gene encodes CDR1 MNHEY and CDR2 SVGAGI. CDR3 length: 14 amino acids. The CDR3 protein is CASSRGLLSYEQYF. The CDR3 coding sequence is TGTGCCAGCAGTAGGGGACTTCTCTCCTACGAGCAGTACTTC.

This chain links TRBV2 with TRBJ2-5; a weak D match, TRBD2 (5 bases). Per the germline V gene, CDR1 is SNHLY and CDR2 is FYNNEI. Trimming removed 4 bases at V and 5 bases at J, with 14 bases between. The CDR3 has 14 residues. CDR3: CASSAGLGWETQYF. The CDR3 coding sequence is TGTGCCAGCAGTGCGGGGTTAGGGTGGGAGACCCAGTACTTC.

J is TRBJ1-1 and V is TRBV11-2; 10 bases agree with TRBD1. CDR1 is SGHAT and CDR2 is FQNNGV in the germline V gene. The ends lost 5 bases at V and 5 bases at J; junction bases unmatched: 8. CDR3 length: 15 residues. The CDR3 DNA sequence: TGTGCCAGCAGCGAACCGGGACAGGGGTGGACTGAAGCTTTCTTT. Residues: CASSEPGQGWTEAFF.

The chain employs TRBV19 and TRBJ1-2; 7 bases map to TRBD1. CDR3 size: 15 residues. CDR1 is LNHDA, CDR2 SQIVND, per germline (reference sequence). Trimming took 7 bases from V and 4 from J; bases not matched to a gene: 12. CDR3 nucleotides: TGTGCCAGTAAGCCCAGGGGGTCAGAAGGCTATGGCTACACCTTC. Protein product: CASKPRGSEGYGYTF. The whole variable domain, remainder taken from reference TRBV19 and TRBJ1-2, is DGGITQSPKYLFRKEGQNVTLSCEQNLNHDAMYWYRQDPGQGLRLIYYSQIVNDFQKGDIAEGYSVSREKKESFPLTVTSAQKNPTAFYLCASKPRGSEGYGYTFGSGTRLTVV.

This clone was recorded a few times. The CDR3 nucleotides read TGTGCCAGCAGCATCCTCCAAGGCGGGGGGGCCTATGAGCAGTTCTTC. Residues: CASSILQGGGAYEQFF. V gene TRBV7-2 combines with J gene TRBJ2-1, with TRBD2 matching 9 bases. CDR3 length: 16 residues. After removal of 5 bases from V and 8 bases from J, the junction contained 13 bases not matched to a gene. Germline CDR1 reads SGHTA; CDR2 reads FQGNSA.

This sequence joins TRBV4-1 and TRBJ2-2, with 7 bases lining up with TRBD1. V trimming: 5 bases; J trimming: 5 bases; junction bases outside the gene matches: 17. The CDR3 extends over 18 amino acids. Per the germline V gene, CDR1 is MGHRA and CDR2 is YSYEKL. In DNA, the CDR3 is TGCGCCAGCAGCATCCGAGGGGGCCGATCCACCTGGACCGGGGAGCTGTTTTTT. This gives the protein CASSIRGGRSTWTGELFF.

V usage is TRBV6-6 and J usage is TRBJ2-1; D remains ambiguous. V gave up 6 bases and J gave up 12 bases, with 15 bases separating them. Germline assignment: CDR1 MNHNY and CDR2 SVGAGI (reference sequence). The CDR3 loop spans 12 amino acids. CDR3 sequence: CASSPSAERQFF. Written as DNA, the CDR3 is TGTGCCAGCAGCCCAAGTGCGGAGCGGCAGTTCTTC.

The chain joins TRBV5-4 to TRBJ2-2, with D perhaps matching TRBD2 (5 bases). This CDR3 contains 15 residues. Germline V gene lookup returns CDR1 SGHNT and CDR2 YYREEE (reference sequence). Deletions cut 0 bases from V and 4 bases from J, with 10 bases between. CDR3 DNA: TGTGCCAGCAGCTTGGCCCAGGCGGGCACCGGGGAGCTGTTTTTT. Protein product: CASSLAQAGTGELFF.

This chain connects TRBV7-8 to TRBJ2-3; 12 nucleotides agree with TRBD1. Germline assignment: CDR1 SGHVS and CDR2 FQNEAQ. The ends lost 2 bases at V and 3 bases at J; junction bases unmatched: 15. This CDR3 spans 20 amino acids. The CDR3 here is CASSLFAGQGAGGLTDTQYF. The CDR3 region has the DNA TGTGCCAGCAGCTTATTTGCGGGACAGGGGGCAGGTGGGTTGACAGATACGCAGTATTTT.

The chain recombines TRBV19 with TRBJ1-5, with TRBD1 matching over 9 bases. The CDR3 has 15 amino acids. CDR1 and CDR2 (germline): LNHDA, SQIVND (reference sequence). J gave up 2 bases and V 9 bases, and 8 bases lay outside the gene matches. As DNA, the CDR3 is TGTGCCAGCAGACAGGGGGACTGGGGCAATCAGCCCCAGCATTTT. This encodes CASRQGDWGNQPQHF.

The rearrangement uses TRBV7-9 and TRBJ1-2, with D unresolved. Trimming took 3 bases from V and 1 from J, leaving 12 bases between them. Germline loops: CDR1 SEHNR, CDR2 FQNEAQ (reference sequence). The CDR3 loop spans 15 amino acids. In DNA form, the CDR3 reads TGTGCCAGCAGCTTCGGGCAGACTATTAACTATGGCTACACCTTC. The encoded protein is CASSFGQTINYGYTF.

V and J are TRBV18 and TRBJ1-1, with 9 bases matching TRBD1. Germline V gene lookup returns CDR1 KGHSH and CDR2 LQKENI. Trimming at V came to 1 base and at J to 11 bases, leaving 2 bases not matched to a gene. The CDR3 runs 12 residues. DNA for the CDR3: TGTGCCAGCTCACCACGGACAGGGGAGGCTTTCTTT. It yields the protein CASSPRTGEAFF.

The chain has TRBV5-1 and TRBJ1-1; the match to TRBD1 covers 11 bases. Unmatched junction bases numbered 8, after V lost 3 bases and J lost 4 bases. CDR1 and CDR2 (germline): SGHRS, YFSETQ. The CDR3 has 16 residues. The CDR3 DNA is TGCGCCAGCAGCTGGACGTTGGGGACAGGGGGCACTGAAGCTTTCTTT. Amino acid sequence: CASSWTLGTGGTEAFF.

A few counts support this clone. The chain combines TRBV7-8 with TRBJ1-2; 8 bases line up with TRBD1. V trimming: 5 bases; J trimming: 3 bases; junction bases outside the gene matches: 11. Germline loops: CDR1 SGHVS, CDR2 FQNEAQ. CDR3 length equals 16 residues. This CDR3 is CASSPRGQGGDYGYTF. CDR3 coding DNA: TGTGCCAGCAGCCCCCGTGGACAGGGTGGTGACTATGGCTACACCTTC.

This chain links TRBV7-7 with TRBJ2-5, with D possibly being TRBD2 (6 bases). V dropped 1 base and J dropped 5 bases, with 14 bases sitting between them. The CDR3 spans 15 residues. CDR1 is SSHAT, CDR2 FNYEAQ, per germline (reference sequence). CDR3 amino acids: CASSLGVGRLETQYF. For the CDR3, the DNA is TGTGCCAGCAGCTTAGGGGTAGGGAGGTTGGAGACCCAGTACTTC.

The chain joins TRBV11-1 to TRBJ1-2, with TRBD1 matching over 7 bases. The CDR3 spans 14 residues. V shed 1 base and J 4 bases; nucleotides not matched to a gene: 3. The germline gives CDR1 SGHAT, CDR2 FQDESV (reference sequence). As DNA, the CDR3 is TGTGCCAGCAGCTTAGAGGCAGGGGGCTATGGCTACACCTTC. It encodes CASSLEAGGYGYTF.